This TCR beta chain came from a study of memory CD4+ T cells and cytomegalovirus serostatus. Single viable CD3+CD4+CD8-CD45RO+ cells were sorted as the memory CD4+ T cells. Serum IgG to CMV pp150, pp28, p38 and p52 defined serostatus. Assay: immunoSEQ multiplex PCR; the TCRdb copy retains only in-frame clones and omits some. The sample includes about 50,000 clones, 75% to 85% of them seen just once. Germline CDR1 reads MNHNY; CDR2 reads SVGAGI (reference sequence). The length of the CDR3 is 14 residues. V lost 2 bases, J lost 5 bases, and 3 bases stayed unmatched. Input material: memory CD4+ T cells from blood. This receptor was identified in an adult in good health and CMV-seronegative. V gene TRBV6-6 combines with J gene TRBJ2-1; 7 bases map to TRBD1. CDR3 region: CASSYRQGDNEQFF. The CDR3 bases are TGTGCCAGCAGTTACAGACAGGGTGACAATGAGCAGTTCTTC.